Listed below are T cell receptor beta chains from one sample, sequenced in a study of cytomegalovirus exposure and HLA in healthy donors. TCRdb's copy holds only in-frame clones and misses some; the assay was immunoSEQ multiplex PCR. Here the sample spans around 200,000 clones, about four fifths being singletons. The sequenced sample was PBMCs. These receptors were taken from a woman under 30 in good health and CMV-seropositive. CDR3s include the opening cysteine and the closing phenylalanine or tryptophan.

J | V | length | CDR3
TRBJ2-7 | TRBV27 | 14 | CASSQTDTSYEQYF
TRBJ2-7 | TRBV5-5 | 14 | CASGIVPGVSEQYF
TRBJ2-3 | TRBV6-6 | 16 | CASSYNRGASTDTQYF
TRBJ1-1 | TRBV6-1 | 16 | CASSEAMRAPIPEAFF
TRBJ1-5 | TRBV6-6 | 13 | CASILDIGQPQHF
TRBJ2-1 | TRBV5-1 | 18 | CASSLRTLDGSTYNEQFF
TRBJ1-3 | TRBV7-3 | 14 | CASSLDGGGDPIYF
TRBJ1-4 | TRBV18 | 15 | CASTKQGRTNEKLFF
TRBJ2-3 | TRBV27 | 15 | CASSLFAGGTDTQYF
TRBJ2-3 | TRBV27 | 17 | CASSKIEGYSYTDTQYF
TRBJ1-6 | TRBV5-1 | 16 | CASSGKTGTENSPLHF
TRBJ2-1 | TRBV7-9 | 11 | CASSSDRGLVF
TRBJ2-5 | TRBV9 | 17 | CASSADKGLAGQETQYF
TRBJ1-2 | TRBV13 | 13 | CASSLQTGGGYTF
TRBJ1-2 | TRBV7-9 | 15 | CASSSTSFREGGYTF
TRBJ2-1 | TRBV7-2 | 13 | CASSRGTFNEQFF
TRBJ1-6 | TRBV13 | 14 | CASSFQGLRSPLHF
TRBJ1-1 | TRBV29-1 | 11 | CSVEKGLEAFF
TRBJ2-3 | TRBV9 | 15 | CASSATPGATDTQYF
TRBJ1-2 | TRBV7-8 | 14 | CASSLYDGGDGYTF
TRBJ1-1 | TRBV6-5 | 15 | CASRGAGVLSTEAFF
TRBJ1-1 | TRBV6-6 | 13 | CASSYPRGTEAFF
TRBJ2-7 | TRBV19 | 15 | CASSIQGKSAYEQYF
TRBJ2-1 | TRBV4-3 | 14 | CASSQAAAGGSKFF
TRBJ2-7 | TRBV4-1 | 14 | CASSHAPSDFAQYF
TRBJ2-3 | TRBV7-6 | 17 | CASSLSQGGMSTDTQYF
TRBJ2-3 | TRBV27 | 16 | CASSYKGLAGIDTQYF
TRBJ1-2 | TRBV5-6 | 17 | CASSSNPGLPIGYGYTF
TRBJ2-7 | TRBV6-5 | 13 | CASSYDTNYEQYF
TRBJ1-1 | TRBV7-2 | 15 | CASSLVGQGFTEAFF
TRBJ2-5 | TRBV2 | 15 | CASSDPLAAEETQYF
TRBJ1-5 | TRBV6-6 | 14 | CASSPGGGNQPQHF
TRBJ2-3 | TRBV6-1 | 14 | CASSEEGPTDTQYF
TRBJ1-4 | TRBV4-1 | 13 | CASSTVINEKLFF
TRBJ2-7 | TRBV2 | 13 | CASSADQGNEQYF
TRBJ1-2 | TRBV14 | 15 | CASSQEAGGFYGYTF
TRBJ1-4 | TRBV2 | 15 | CASSGSGTENEKLFF
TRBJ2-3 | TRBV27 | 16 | CASSQHRDFLIDTQYF
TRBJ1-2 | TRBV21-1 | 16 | CAPGQGGPSFDYGYTF
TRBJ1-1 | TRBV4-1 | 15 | CASSQLQSMNTEAFF
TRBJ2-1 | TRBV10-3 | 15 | CAIKDRDKGSNEQFF
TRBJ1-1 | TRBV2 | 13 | CASRSRQNTEAFF
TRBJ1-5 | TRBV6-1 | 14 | CASSREGSNQPQHF
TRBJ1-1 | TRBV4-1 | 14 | CASSPQGAHTEAFF
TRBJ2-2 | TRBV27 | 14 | CASSKAEPTGELFF
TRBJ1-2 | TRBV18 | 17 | CASSPISDRDANYGYTF
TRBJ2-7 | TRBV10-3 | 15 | CAISESASSSYEQYF
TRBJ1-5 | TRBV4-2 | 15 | CASSQGAEYNQPQHF
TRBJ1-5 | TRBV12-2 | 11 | CATCSNQPQHF
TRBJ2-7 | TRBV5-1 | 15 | CASSLDPSSSYEQYF
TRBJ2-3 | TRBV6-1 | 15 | CASSPEAGWADTQYF
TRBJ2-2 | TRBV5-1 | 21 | CASRQRTATSGGNPLAGELFF
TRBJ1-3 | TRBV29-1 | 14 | CSVDYRSSGNTIYF
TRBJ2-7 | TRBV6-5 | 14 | CASSYSGDRGERYF
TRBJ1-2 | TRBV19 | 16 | CASSAQDRLGNYGYTF
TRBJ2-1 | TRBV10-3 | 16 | CAISDSVRDPDNEQFF
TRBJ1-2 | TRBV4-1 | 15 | CASSQPDRGSNGYTF